The 6 T cell receptor beta chains given below trace back to one sample, sequenced in a study of OX40 agonist ivuxolimab in advanced cancers. Assay: immunoSEQ multiplex PCR; the TCRdb copy retains only in-frame clones and omits some. The sample has 92,000 or so clones, approximately 84% seen once. This sample comprised CD4+ or CD8+ T cells sorted from blood, obtained in a trial of the OX40 agonist ivuxolimab. The receptors here all came from an adult with an advanced solid tumor such as melanoma, head and neck, liver or kidney cancer.

The chain carries TRBV7-2 and TRBJ1-1; tentative D call: TRBD1 (6 bases). Looked up from germline, CDR1 is SGHTA and CDR2 is FQGNSA. V was shortened by 1 base and J by 6 bases, with 12 bases between the two germline ends. This CDR3 comprises 14 residues. The CDR3 DNA reads TGTGCCAGCAGCTTAGAAGGGGGAACGGCTGAAGCTTTCTTT. Translating gives CASSLEGGTAEAFF.

V gene TRBV12-5 combines with J gene TRBJ2-3, with D maybe TRBD2 (7 bases). The CDR3 consists of 21 residues. Looked up from germline, CDR1 is LGHNT and CDR2 is FRNRAP. Trimming removed 0 bases at V and 0 bases at J, with 25 bases between. In nucleotides, the CDR3 is TGTGCTAGTGGTTTGGTAGGTCCAACCGGGGGGCCGGCCCGTAGCACAGATACGCAGTATTTT. Encoded protein: CASGLVGPTGGPARSTDTQYF.

V is TRBV29-1 and J is TRBJ2-3, with D perhaps TRBD1 or TRBD2 (6 bases each). V lost 4 bases, J lost 1 base, and 18 bases lay in between. Per the germline V gene, CDR1 is SQVTM and CDR2 is ANQGSEA. The CDR3 is 16 amino acids. The CDR3 DNA reads TGCAGCGTTGTGGGAGCCAGGGGAGGTGGCACAGATACGCAGTATTTT. Its translation is CSVVGARGGGTDTQYF.

The V call is TRBV5-1, the J call TRBJ2-5; 11 nucleotides align to TRBD2. Near its end, the DNA agrees better with TRBJ2-7, so the J call may be wrong. Germline loops: CDR1 SGHRS, CDR2 YFSETQ. The CDR3 totals 18 residues. The chain's CDR3 is CASSTGTSGMPKSYEQYF. In DNA form, the CDR3 reads TGCGCCAGCAGCACCGGGACTAGCGGCATGCCAAAATCCTACGAGCAGTACTTC.

The V and J genes are TRBV5-1 and TRBJ2-3; TRBD1 or TRBD2 may be the D gene (5 bases each). Germline CDR1 is SGHRS and CDR2 is YFSETQ. V shed 3 bases and J shed 5 bases, with 13 bases lying between them. The CDR3 is made up of 14 amino acids. The CDR3 here is CASSSSGGGDTQYF. The DNA of the CDR3 is TGCGCCAGCAGCTCAAGCGGTGGGGGAGATACGCAGTATTTT.

V gene TRBV4-1 combines with J gene TRBJ2-6, with 7 bases matching TRBD2. Per germline, CDR1 MGHRA and CDR2 YSYEKL. J was trimmed by 4 bases and V by 4 bases; bases with no gene match: 4. CDR3 length: 15 residues. CDR3 in DNA: TGCGCCAGCAGCCCGACTAGCCTCGGGGCCAACGTCCTGACTTTC. Translation: CASSPTSLGANVLTF.